One sample yielded the 26 T cell receptor beta chains listed below, sequenced in a study of shared clonotypes between healthy human individuals. Only CD45RO-negative cells positively selected for CCR7 counted as naive CD8 cells, so terminally differentiated effector memory CD45RA+ cells were excluded. Using immunoSEQ multiplex PCR, the repertoire was profiled, and TCRdb retains in-frame clones only, with some absent. Counted here are about 590,000 clones, less than 97% occurring once; the ten biggest clones make up around 0.097%. The specimen was naive CD8+ T cells sorted from blood. These receptors were obtained from a woman between 25 and 40 years old in good health.

The V and J genes are TRBV27 and TRBJ2-7; no clear D gene. The ends were cut back, 2 bases at V and 6 bases at J, with 11 bases in the middle. The CDR3 has 13 residues. Germline V lookup: CDR1 MNHEY, CDR2 SMNVEV (reference sequence). CDR3 amino acids: CASSLADWTEQYF. In nucleotides, the CDR3 is TGTGCCAGCAGTTTAGCCGACTGGACCGAGCAGTACTTC.

The gene calls are TRBV19 and TRBJ2-1; the match to TRBD2 covers 8 bases. Per germline, CDR1 LNHDA and CDR2 SQIVND (reference sequence). There are 14 residues in the CDR3. Losses at the gene ends were 5 bases for V and 9 bases for J; bases not matched to a gene: 9. The CDR3 reads CASSDGRAWGEQFF. The CDR3, as DNA: TGTGCCAGTAGTGACGGGAGGGCCTGGGGTGAGCAGTTCTTC.

This chain uses TRBV5-1 with TRBJ2-1; 11 positions match TRBD2. Looked up from germline, CDR1 is SGHRS and CDR2 is YFSETQ. The CDR3 is 15 residues long. After removal of 0 bases from V and 9 bases from J, the junction contained 5 bases not matched to a gene. CDR3 DNA sequence: TGCGCCAGCAGCTTGGGACTAGCGGGAAGGGCTGAGCAGTTCTTC. It is translated as CASSLGLAGRAEQFF. Variable domain in full (rest from reference TRBV5-1 and TRBJ2-1): KAGVTQTPRYLIKTRGQQVTLSCSPISGHRSVSWYQQTPGQGLQFLFEYFSETQRNKGNFPGRFSGRQFSNSRSEMNVSTLELGDSALYLCASSLGLAGRAEQFFGPGTRLTVL.

The genes are TRBV5-5 and TRBJ2-7; D remains unclear. CDR1 and CDR2 from the germline V gene are SGHKS and YYEKEE (reference sequence). V shed 4 bases and J shed 0 bases, with 5 bases lying between them. The CDR3 length is 12 residues. CDR3 amino acids: CASSQSSYEQYF. The CDR3 DNA follows: TGTGCCAGCAGCCAAAGCTCCTACGAGCAGTACTTC. The complete variable domain, with remaining parts taken from reference TRBV5-5 and TRBJ2-7, reads DAGVTQSPTHLIKTRGQQVTLRCSPISGHKSVSWYQQVLGQGPQFIFQYYEKEERGRGNFPDRFSARQFPNYSSELNVNALLLGDSALYLCASSQSSYEQYFGPGTRLTVT.

The gene calls are TRBV28 and TRBJ2-7; 7 bases are a match to TRBD1. Germline V gives CDR1 MDHEN, CDR2 SYDVKM. This CDR3 has 14 amino acids. The ends lost 5 bases at V and 5 bases at J; junction bases unmatched: 9. CDR3 DNA sequence: TGTGCCAGCAGTATAGGGGGCAGTAGGGACGAGCAGTACTTC. Protein product: CASSIGGSRDEQYF.

The V and J genes are TRBV19 and TRBJ1-5; the D is unclear. This CDR3 contains 15 residues. CDR1 and CDR2 from the germline V gene are LNHDA and SQIVND (reference sequence). Between the trimmed V and J ends, which lost 3 bases and 1 base, there was a span of 10 bases. The CDR3 spells CASSIALGSNQPQHF. In DNA form, the CDR3 reads TGTGCCAGTAGTATCGCCCTAGGGAGCAATCAGCCCCAGCATTTT.

This chain connects TRBV10-2 to TRBJ2-7, with D perhaps TRBD1 (6 bases). There are 13 residues in the CDR3. V lost 5 bases, J lost 3 bases, and 11 bases lay in between. The germline gives CDR1 WSHSY, CDR2 SAAADI. Written as DNA, the CDR3 is TGCGCCAGCAGTCCCGGGACAAACTACGAGCAGTACTTC. Amino acid sequence: CASSPGTNYEQYF.

This clone was seen only once. This rearrangement joins TRBV6-6 to TRBJ1-1; D may be TRBD1 (6 bases). The length of the CDR3 is 13 residues. V lost 4 bases and J 4 bases, leaving 10 bases between the germline ends. Germline CDR1 reads MNHNY; CDR2 reads SVGAGI (reference sequence). CDR3 nucleotide sequence: TGTGCCAGCAGTTTTGACAGGCGCACTGAAGCTTTCTTT. Translated: CASSFDRRTEAFF.

This CDR3 reads CASSQRTGNYGYTF. The CDR3 region has the DNA TGCGCCAGCAGCCAACGAACAGGGAATTACGGCTACACCTTC. This rearrangement joins TRBV4-1 to TRBJ1-2, with D maybe TRBD1 (6 bases). Trimming took 2 bases from V and 8 from J, leaving 15 bases between them. Germline lookup yields CDR1 MGHRA and CDR2 YSYEKL. The CDR3 loop spans 14 amino acids.

This clone is a singleton in its sample. The rearrangement joins TRBV11-1 to TRBJ1-5, with D maybe TRBD1 (5 bases). V was pared by 3 bases and J by 7 bases, with 13 bases between. CDR3 size: 14 residues. The germline V gene encodes CDR1 SGHAT and CDR2 FQDESV (reference sequence). In DNA, the CDR3 is TGTGCCAGCAGCTTGGCAGGGCGAGGCCAGCCCCAGCATTTT. Its protein is CASSLAGRGQPQHF.

The chain has TRBV4-2 and TRBJ1-2; the D gene is possibly TRBD1 (6 bases). The CDR3 covers 14 residues. V dropped 4 bases and J dropped 7 bases, with 16 bases sitting between them. Germline CDR1 LGHNA, CDR2 YNFKEQ. CDR3 loop: CASSPGQTLSGYTF. The CDR3 DNA reads TGTGCCAGCAGCCCCGGACAGACACTTAGTGGCTACACCTTC.

This sequence joins TRBV10-2 and TRBJ2-1, with D perhaps being TRBD1 or TRBD2 (5 bases each). V dropped 4 bases and J dropped 9 bases, with 7 bases sitting between them. This CDR3 has 11 residues. Germline V CDR1 and CDR2: WSHSY, SAAADI. Here the CDR3 DNA reads TGCGCCAGCAGTGCGGGGACTGAGCAGTTCTTC. This encodes CASSAGTEQFF.

The chain couples TRBV29-1 to TRBJ2-7, with no clear D. The CDR3 covers 12 residues. Germline CDR1 reads SQVTM; CDR2 reads ANQGSEA. The ends were cut back, 4 bases at V and 2 bases at J, with 9 bases in the middle. The CDR3 DNA reads TGCAGCGTTGGGGCAGACCCCTACGAGCAGTACTTC. It specifies CSVGADPYEQYF.

The chain recombines TRBV19 with TRBJ1-1, with D possibly being TRBD1 (5 bases). Germline CDR1 is LNHDA and CDR2 is SQIVND (reference sequence). The CDR3 runs 15 residues. Trimming left V 7 bases short and J 1 base short, with 16 bases between. CDR3 in amino acids: CASTTRGNPNTEAFF. In DNA form, the CDR3 reads TGTGCCAGTACCACGCGGGGCAACCCGAACACTGAAGCTTTCTTT.

V gene TRBV5-1 combines with J gene TRBJ2-3; D may be TRBD1 (6 bases). Trimming stripped 0 bases from V and 4 bases from J, with 12 bases between. Germline V lookup: CDR1 SGHRS, CDR2 YFSETQ. The CDR3 has 15 residues. The CDR3 here is CASSLEQGGADTQYF. The CDR3 bases are TGCGCCAGCAGCTTGGAACAGGGTGGAGCAGATACGCAGTATTTT.

The chain uses TRBV2 and TRBJ1-1; no clear D gene. V lost 3 bases to trimming and J lost 0 bases, with 14 bases between them. This CDR3 comprises 16 residues. Germline CDR1 reads SNHLY; CDR2 reads FYNNEI. The CDR3: CASSDSLGFMNTEAFF. DNA for the CDR3: TGTGCCAGCAGTGACAGCCTGGGATTCATGAACACTGAAGCTTTCTTT.

In its sample, this clone was seen once. The chain joins TRBV5-6 to TRBJ2-7, with D possibly matching TRBD1 (5 bases). This CDR3 is 14 amino acids long. Per the germline V gene, CDR1 is SGHDT and CDR2 is YYEEEE. V dropped 3 bases and J dropped 3 bases, with 13 bases sitting between them. For the CDR3, the DNA is TGTGCCAGCAGCTCTGGCCCAGACAGCTACGAGCAGTACTTC. Translating it yields CASSSGPDSYEQYF.

The gene calls are TRBV2 and TRBJ2-1, with a weak D call TRBD2 (6 bases). The ends were cut back, 8 bases at V and 7 bases at J, with 18 bases in the middle. The CDR3 extends over 14 amino acids. From germline, CDR1 is SNHLY and CDR2 FYNNEI. This chain's CDR3 is CASGLAYETNEQFF. The DNA for the CDR3 is TGTGCCAGCGGCCTAGCGTATGAAACTAATGAGCAGTTCTTC.

A remark on this clone: The identical CDR3 is also encoded by other nucleotide sequences in the sample. The rearrangement joins TRBV13 to TRBJ2-7; no clear D gene. Germline V lookup: CDR1 PRHDT, CDR2 FYEKMQ (reference sequence). Trimming stripped 0 bases from V and 5 bases from J, with 2 bases between. The CDR3 runs to 11 residues. CDR3 DNA sequence: TGTGCCAGCAGCTTAGGAGACGAGCAGTACTTC. Translated, it gives CASSLGDEQYF.

The chain uses TRBV15 and TRBJ1-5, with a tentative D call TRBD1 (6 bases). The CDR3 totals 14 residues. V lost 6 bases and J 2 bases, leaving 11 bases between the germline ends. Per the germline V gene, CDR1 is LNHNV and CDR2 is YYDKDF (reference sequence). The CDR3: CATRTRGGNQPQHF. Written as DNA, the CDR3 is TGTGCCACCAGAACCAGGGGCGGCAATCAGCCCCAGCATTTT.

This chain joins TRBV28 and TRBJ2-7; D might be TRBD2 (5 bases). The germline V gene has CDR1 MDHEN and CDR2 SYDVKM. The CDR3 contains 12 residues. V shed 7 bases and J shed 6 bases, with 13 bases lying between them. The DNA for the CDR3 is TGTGCCAGCAATACCGCCCGGGGCGAGCAGTACTTC. It codes for CASNTARGEQYF.

The gene calls are TRBV2 and TRBJ2-2; D is possibly TRBD2 (6 bases). The length of the CDR3 is 17 residues. V lost 7 bases and J 4 bases, leaving 22 bases between the germline ends. Germline CDR1 is SNHLY and CDR2 is FYNNEI. The CDR3, as DNA: TGTGCCAGCACCGAAAAACGGGGCGGGGTCCGCACCGGGGAGCTGTTTTTT. Its translation is CASTEKRGGVRTGELFF.

The chain recombines TRBV11-2 with TRBJ2-7; D remains unclear. The CDR3 consists of 15 residues. CDR1 is SGHAT and CDR2 is FQNNGV in the germline V gene. V lost 4 bases and J lost 0, with 13 bases in between. The chain's CDR3 is CASSSYVGASYEQYF. The CDR3 DNA follows: TGTGCCAGCAGCTCCTACGTAGGAGCCTCCTACGAGCAGTACTTC.

The rearrangement links TRBV9 to TRBJ2-1, with 8 bases lining up with TRBD2. With 0 bases clipped from V and 6 bases from J, the junction kept 14 bases outside the gene matches. The CDR3 totals 18 residues. Germline CDR1 and CDR2: SGDLS and YYNGEE. CDR3 sequence reads: CASSVGGAGVLIGNEQFF. The CDR3 DNA reads as TGTGCCAGCAGCGTAGGGGGAGCGGGAGTGTTGATAGGCAATGAGCAGTTCTTC.

The V and J genes are TRBV27 and TRBJ2-7, with D perhaps matching TRBD1 (6 bases). The CDR3 runs 16 residues. V was cut by 0 bases and J by 2 bases, with 14 bases left in between. Germline V lookup: CDR1 MNHEY, CDR2 SMNVEV (reference sequence). The CDR3 is CASSLSPGTRTYEQYF. CDR3 nucleotide sequence: TGTGCCAGCAGTTTATCGCCCGGGACACGAACCTACGAGCAGTACTTC.

The V gene is TRBV28, the J gene TRBJ2-7, with a tentative D call TRBD1 (6 bases). Per the germline V gene, CDR1 is MDHEN and CDR2 is SYDVKM. The germline V and J ends were trimmed by 5 bases and 4 bases, with 9 bases remaining between them. The CDR3 spans 12 residues. CDR3 in amino acids: CASSAQGYEQYF. CDR3 DNA sequence: TGTGCCAGCAGTGCACAGGGTTACGAGCAGTACTTC.